This TCR beta chain was captured by sequencing in a study of neurological immune-mediated disorders (dated by TCRdb to the late 2010s). Notes on the research overall: Using UMI-based sequencing, the study compared peripheral blood TCR-beta repertoires from patients with HTLV-I-associated myelopathy (HAM/TSP), patients with multiple sclerosis, and healthy controls. Longitudinal samples, technical triplicates and paired sorted CD4+ and CD8+ T-cell subsets, alongside PBMC samples, were included among the approximately 98 TCR-beta libraries. The cohort was made up of 60 to 75 subjects, consisting of roughly 15 HAM/TSP patients, 34 multiple sclerosis patients and around 20 healthy controls. Study-wide findings and limitations: TCR clonal expansion was greatest in HAM/TSP patients and smallest in MS patients, who ranked below even healthy controls. Expanded clones from different subjects shared no identical CDR3 amino acid sequences, which suggests that TCR-beta repertoires were private in all groups.

cDNA was synthesized by template-switch 5'RACE using a primer with a 10-nucleotide random unique molecular identifier that tagged each TCR transcript. Every sequencing run yielded over 160 million TCR-beta sequences covering 15-18 subjects. Total RNA was extracted with the RNeasy kit. The KAPA Real-time Library Amplification kit was used to amplify TCR-beta VDJ regions with primers targeting the TCR constant region and the 5'RACE anchor. Sample indexes and Illumina adaptors were added in a first PCR, and a second PCR then increased library yield. The roughly 650 bp TCR product was size-selected on a 2% E-gel SizeSelection system after Ampure bead purification. Before pooling, library quality was assessed on a Bioanalyzer, concentration was determined with Qubit, and library quantification was performed with the Kapa Library Quantification kit. An Illumina HiSeq 2500 was used to sequence the libraries paired-end at 2 x 150 bp. To increase sequence diversity, about 25-31% phiX was spiked into each library pool. Per the source publication's procedure: Quality-filtered reads were processed with the UMI-based MiGEC pipeline, and over 90% of raw TCR sequences were removed by the MiGEC pipeline during error correction. VDJ genes were aligned to IMGT germline references, and clonotypes were defined by unique CDR3 amino acid sequence plus V-J genes. VDJtools evaluated clonal expansion, Shannon diversity and CDR3 relatedness (CalcPairwiseDistances, ClusterSamples); CLCbio workbench built phylogenetic trees. Expanded clones were defined as having at least 8 unique UMIs, based on coefficient-of-variation modelling across technical triplicates. TCRdb reworked the public reads: Q25 trimming with fastp, MiXCR clone assembly, productive beta chains retained. Each CDR3 protein gets just one entry, which takes the most common genes and DNA from the rows behind it. These V and J calls originate from TCRdb's pipeline instead of the authors' own analysis. The sample table contains over 13,000 distinct CDR3 sequences; only one count was recorded for about 6.8% of them. The ten largest account for roughly a quarter of the sample.

This clonotype was seen a handful of times. Its antigen remains undetermined. No much larger clonotype is one base removed from it; base qualities were not supplied. The healthy controls were volunteers from a blood bank in Maryland, USA. For sorted-subset TCR libraries, approximately 910,000 sorted CD4+ or CD8+ T cells were used. Peripheral blood underwent Ficoll-Hypaque density gradient centrifugation to isolate PBMCs, which were then cryopreserved in liquid nitrogen. Paired sorted CD4+ and CD8+ subsets came from healthy controls, HAM/TSP patients and MS patients. The CDR3, cysteine through phenylalanine, is 14 amino acids long. The entry retains the CDR3 DNA only, 42 bases that are in frame from base 1. At the junction V is shortened by 2 bases and J by 4 bases, with 14 bases in between. CDR1 and CDR2 were assigned from the germline V gene (reference sequence) as GTSNPN and SVGIG.

The chain uses TRBV30 and TRBJ2-5; the D gene could be TRBD1 or TRBD2, each one agreeing over 6 bases. This clonotype originated in a woman aged 40 to 50 in good health. The sequenced material came from CD8+ T cells from blood. The nucleotide sequence reads TGTGCCTGGAGTTATGGGGGGCGCGGAGAGACCCAGTACTTC. It encodes CAWSYGGRGETQYF.